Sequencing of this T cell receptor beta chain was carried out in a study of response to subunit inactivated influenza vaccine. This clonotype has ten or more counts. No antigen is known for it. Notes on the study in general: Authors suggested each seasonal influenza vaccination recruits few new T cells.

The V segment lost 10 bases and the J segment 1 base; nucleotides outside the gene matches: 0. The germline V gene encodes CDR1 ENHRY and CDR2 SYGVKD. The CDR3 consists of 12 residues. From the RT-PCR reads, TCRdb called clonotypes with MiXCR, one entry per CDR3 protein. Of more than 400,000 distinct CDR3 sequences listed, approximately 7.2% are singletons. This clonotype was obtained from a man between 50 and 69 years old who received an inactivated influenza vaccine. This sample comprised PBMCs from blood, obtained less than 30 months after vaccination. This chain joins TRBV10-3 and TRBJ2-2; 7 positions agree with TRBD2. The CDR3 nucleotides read TGTGCCACGGGAGGGAACACCGGGGAGCTGTTTTTT. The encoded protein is CATGGNTGELFF.